This TCR beta chain was observed in a study of CD8 T cells in ankylosing spondylitis. TCRdb re-derived calls from the 5' RACE reads in MiXCR, one entry per CDR3 protein. The sample includes under 170,000 distinct CDR3 sequences, 44% of them seen just once. The germline V and J ends were trimmed by 3 bases and 7 bases, with 10 bases remaining between them. This CDR3 region has 13 residues. What was sequenced was synovial fluid, either unsorted or a sorted T cell fraction (not recorded which). The receptor was derived from a male donor with ankylosing spondylitis. This chain joins TRBV12-3 or TRBV12-4 and TRBJ1-5; no definite D call. CDR3: CASSLVGEQPQHF. The CDR3 DNA reads as TGTGCCAGCAGTTTGGTCGGGGAGCAGCCCCAGCATTTT.